The present T cell receptor beta chain was sequenced within a study of blood T cell repertoires in COVID-19. For the study at large: In each case, the material was cDNA or gDNA derived from T cells, B-cell-depleted T cells, or PBMCs.

CDR3 length: 16 amino acids. Trimming took 1 base from V and 3 from J, leaving 15 bases between them. Germline V gives CDR1 SEHNR, CDR2 FQNEAQ (reference sequence). Assay used: immunoSEQ multiplex PCR; TCRdb lists only in-frame clones, some missing. The sample contains 330,000 or so clones, roughly 90% of which appear only once. Ages ranged from about 18 to 100 years, with residence in under 25 US areas. A case of COVID-19 had been met by exposed participants within 2 weeks before study entry. Sequenced sample: PBMCs or T cells enriched from blood (not recorded which). This receptor was obtained from a woman aged 30 to 39 who had been exposed to COVID-19. The chain employs TRBV7-9 and TRBJ1-2; TRBD1 might be the D (6 bases). CDR3 protein: CASSLGATGTHYGYTF. The CDR3 coding sequence is TGTGCCAGCAGCTTAGGGGCTACAGGGACCCACTATGGCTACACCTTC. Based on the CDR3 plus reference TRBV7-9 and TRBJ1-2, the full variable domain is DTGVSQNPRHKITKRGQNVTFRCDPISEHNRLYWYRQTLGQGPEFLTYFQNEAQLEKSRLLSDRFSAERPKGSFSTLEIQRTEQGDSAMYLCASSLGATGTHYGYTFGSGTRLTVV.